This T cell receptor beta chain was documented in a study of blood T cells in healthy people across ages. As to this clonotype: A junction end diverges from the germline sequence, so it may reflect a read error.

A second roughly 6 to 12 cycle PCR used barcoded and J-beta primers. One entry per CDR3 protein results from TCRdb running MiXCR on the 5' RACE reads. The table has more than 1 million distinct CDR3 sequences, 40% to 50% seen once. The CDR3 contains 12 residues. Germline CDR1 and CDR2: SGHRS and YFSETQ. This rearrangement joins TRBV5-1 to TRBJ2-1; D is unclear. Sequencing was carried out using blood. The receptor was derived from a woman aged 55-69 years in good health. CDR3 sequence: CASSLDRYEQFF. CDR3 nucleotide sequence: TGTGCCAGCAGCTTAGATCGCTATGAGCAGTTCTTC.